Listed here are 8 T cell receptor beta chains from one sample, sequenced in a study of CD8+CD57+ T cells in acquired aplastic anemia. Profiling of TCR beta VDJ combinations and CDR3 sequences used genomic DNA as template. TCRdb called the reads again in MiXCR, with one record for every CDR3 protein. The sample lists about 220,000 distinct CDR3 sequences; 30% to 35% were seen once. Sequenced sample: sorted CD4+, CD8+, or CD8+CD57+ T cells (not recorded which) from PBMCs. The receptors originated from a human donor in good health, serving as a control.

This clonotype was counted at least ten times. The chain links TRBV5-8 to TRBJ2-3, with a possible D match to TRBD2 (6 bases). Germline V gene lookup returns CDR1 SGHTS and CDR2 YDEGEE. The CDR3 is 14 residues long. Deletions cut 3 bases from V and 3 bases from J, with 11 bases between. The CDR3 loop is CASSSRDLTDTQYF. For the CDR3, the DNA is TGTGCCAGCAGCTCCCGGGACTTAACAGATACGCAGTATTTT.

This clonotype was picked up many times. The V gene is TRBV12-3 or TRBV12-4, the J gene TRBJ2-6; D is perhaps TRBD1 (6 bases). The V end lost 0 bases, the J end lost 0 bases, and 6 bases lay between the germline ends. The CDR3 contains 16 residues. The CDR3 reads CASSLAGGSGANVLTF. DNA of the CDR3: TGTGCCAGCAGTTTAGCAGGGGGCTCTGGGGCCAACGTCCTGACTTTC.

Note on this clonotype: It may be a read error: a sequence one base away is much more abundant. V usage is TRBV5-1 and J usage is TRBJ1-6; TRBD1 might be the D (6 bases). The CDR3 loop spans 15 amino acids. Per germline, CDR1 SGHRS and CDR2 YFSETQ. CDR3 protein: CARSLGGGDNSPLHF. The CDR3 DNA reads as TGCGCCCGCAGCTTGGGGGGGGGCGATAATTCACCCCTCCACTTT.

V gene TRBV9 combines with J gene TRBJ1-4; the match to TRBD1 covers 7 bases. Trimming cost V 7 bases and J 3 bases; bases outside gene matches: 6. The CDR3 has 14 amino acids. In germline, CDR1 is SGDLS, CDR2 YYNGEE. In DNA, the CDR3 is TGTGCCAGCTCACCCGGGACAGCTAATGAAAAACTGTTTTTT. This codes for CASSPGTANEKLFF.

This clonotype was detected many times. This chain uses TRBV20-1 with TRBJ2-7, with D perhaps matching TRBD1 or TRBD2 (5 bases each). This CDR3 spans 15 amino acids. Germline V gene lookup returns CDR1 DFQATT and CDR2 SNEGSKA (reference sequence). Trimming pared 6 bases from V and 0 bases from J, leaving 18 bases between. The CDR3 sequence: CSAAPGAYNSYEQYF. CDR3 DNA sequence: TGCAGTGCAGCCCCCGGGGCGTACAACTCCTACGAGCAGTACTTC.

A remark on this clonotype: A clone one base away is much larger, so this may be a read error. The chain recombines TRBV20-1 with TRBJ1-3; D possibly corresponds to TRBD1 (6 bases). Germline V gene data show CDR1 as DFQATT and CDR2 as SNEGSKA (reference sequence). The CDR3 is 12 residues long. CDR3 DNA sequence: TGCAGTGTTGGGGGCTCTGGAAGCACCATATATTTT. Translated: CSVGGSGSTIYF.

The chain joins TRBV5-8 to TRBJ2-6, with D possibly TRBD1 on 5 matching bases. The length of the CDR3 is 14 residues. Deletions cut 4 bases from V and 5 bases from J, with 10 bases between. Germline-derived CDR1 and CDR2 are SGHTS and YDEGEE. The CDR3 DNA follows: TGTGCCAGCAGCCCGATGGACAGGGCCAACGTCCTGACTTTC. Protein product: CASSPMDRANVLTF.

This chain joins TRBV5-1 and TRBJ1-5; D is unclear. CDR1 is SGHRS, CDR2 YFSETQ, per germline. V was trimmed by 1 base and J by 0 bases, leaving 8 bases between them. The length of the CDR3 is 15 residues. In DNA, the CDR3 is TGCGCCAGCAGCTTGCGTACAGTTAGCAATCAGCCCCAGCATTTT. Residues: CASSLRTVSNQPQHF.